This T cell receptor beta chain was observed in a study of blood T cell repertoires in COVID-19. Assay: immunoSEQ multiplex PCR; the TCRdb copy retains only in-frame clones and omits some. The repertoire holds roughly 300,000 clones, with about nine tenths as singletons. Trimming took 3 bases from V and 7 from J, leaving 9 bases between them. The CDR3 totals 11 residues. CDR1 is SQVTM, CDR2 ANQGSEA, per germline. The sample was peripheral blood. This chain connects TRBV29-1 to TRBJ1-2; D perhaps matches TRBD1 (5 bases). This TCR was sampled from a woman aged 40 to 50 who had recovered from COVID-19. DNA of the CDR3: TGCAGCGTTGAGACAGTCGGTGGCTACACCTTC. Encoded protein: CSVETVGGYTF.